This T cell receptor (beta chain) was documented in a study of blood T cell repertoires in COVID-19. Study at large: From the United States, Italy and Spain came samples of acute and convalescent COVID-19.

The CDR3 length is 16 residues. Trimming removed 2 bases at V and 2 bases at J, with 15 bases between. Per the germline V gene, CDR1 is ENHRY and CDR2 is SYGVKD. Some clones are missing from TCRdb's copy, which holds only in-frame ones; the method was immunoSEQ multiplex PCR. The data show under 45,000 clones, 80% seen once. The clonotype was recovered from an elderly man with acute or convalescent COVID-19. The chain employs TRBV10-3 and TRBJ2-5; TRBD2 is a possible D gene (6 bases). The sample comprised peripheral blood. The CDR3 nucleotides are TGTGCCATCAGTGAGCGGGGACCCGCGGGGCAAGAGACCCAGTACTTC. Protein product: CAISERGPAGQETQYF.